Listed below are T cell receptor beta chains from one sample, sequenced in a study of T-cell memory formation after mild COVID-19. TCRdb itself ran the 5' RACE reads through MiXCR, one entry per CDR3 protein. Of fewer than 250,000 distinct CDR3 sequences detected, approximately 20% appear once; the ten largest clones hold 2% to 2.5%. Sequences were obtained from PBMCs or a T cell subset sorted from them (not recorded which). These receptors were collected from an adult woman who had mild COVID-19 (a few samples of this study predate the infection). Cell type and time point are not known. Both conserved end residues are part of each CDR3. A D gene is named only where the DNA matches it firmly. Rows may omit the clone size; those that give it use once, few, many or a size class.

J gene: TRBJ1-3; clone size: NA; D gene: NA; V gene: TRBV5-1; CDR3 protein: CASSPGAEGSGNTIYF; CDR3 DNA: TGCGCCAGCAGCCCCGGGGCAGAGGGCTCTGGAAACACCATATATTTT
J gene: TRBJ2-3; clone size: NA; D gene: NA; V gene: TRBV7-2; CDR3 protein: CASSPAADTQYF; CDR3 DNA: TGTGCCAGCAGCCCGGCCGCAGATACGCAGTATTTT
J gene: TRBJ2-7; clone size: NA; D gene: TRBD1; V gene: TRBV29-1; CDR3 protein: CSVGGQGGEQYF; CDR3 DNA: TGCAGCGTTGGGGGACAGGGTGGCGAGCAGTACTTC
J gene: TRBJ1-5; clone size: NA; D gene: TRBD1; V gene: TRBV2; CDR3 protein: CASGQGAEPQHF; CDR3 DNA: TGTGCCAGCGGACAGGGAGCGGAGCCCCAGCATTTT
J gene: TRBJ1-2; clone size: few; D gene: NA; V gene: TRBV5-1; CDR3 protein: CASSPMGGNYGYTF; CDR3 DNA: TGCGCCAGCAGCCCAATGGGTGGGAACTATGGCTACACCTTC
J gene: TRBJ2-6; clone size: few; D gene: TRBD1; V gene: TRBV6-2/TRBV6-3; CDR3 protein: CASRPNFGQGGSGANVLTF; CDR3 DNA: TGTGCCAGCAGGCCGAACTTCGGACAGGGGGGCTCTGGGGCCAACGTCCTGACTTTC
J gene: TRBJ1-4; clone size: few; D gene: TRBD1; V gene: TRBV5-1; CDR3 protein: CASSSTGVEKLFF; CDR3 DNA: TGCGCCAGCAGCTCCACAGGGGTTGAAAAACTGTTTTTT
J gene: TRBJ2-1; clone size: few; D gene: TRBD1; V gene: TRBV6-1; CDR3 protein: CASRRTGLTYNEQFF; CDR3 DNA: TGTGCCAGCAGGCGGACAGGACTTACCTACAATGAGCAGTTCTTC
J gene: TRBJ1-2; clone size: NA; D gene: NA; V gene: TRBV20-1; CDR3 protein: CSANRWEGYTF; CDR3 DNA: TGCAGTGCCAACAGGTGGGAGGGCTACACCTTC
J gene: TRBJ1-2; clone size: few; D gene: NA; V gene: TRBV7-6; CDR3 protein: CASSVSTLGGYTF; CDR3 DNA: TGTGCCAGCAGCGTCTCCACCCTCGGGGGCTACACCTTC
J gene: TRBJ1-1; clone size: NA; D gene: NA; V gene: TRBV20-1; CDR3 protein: CSALRGAQENTEAFF; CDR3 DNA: TGCAGTGCCCTGAGAGGGGCCCAAGAGAACACTGAAGCTTTCTTT
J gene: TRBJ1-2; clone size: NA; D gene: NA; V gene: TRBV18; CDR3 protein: CASSPPVDSYGYTF; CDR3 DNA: TGTGCCAGCTCACCACCGGTAGACAGCTATGGCTACACCTTC
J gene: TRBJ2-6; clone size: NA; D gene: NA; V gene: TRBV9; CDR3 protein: CASSVSWGPVSGANVLTF; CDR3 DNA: TGTGCCAGCAGCGTAAGCTGGGGCCCTGTCTCTGGGGCCAACGTCCTGACTTTC
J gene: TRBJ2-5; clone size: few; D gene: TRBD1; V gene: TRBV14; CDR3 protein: CASSVNRGETQYF; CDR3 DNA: TGTGCCAGCAGCGTAAACAGGGGTGAGACCCAGTACTTC
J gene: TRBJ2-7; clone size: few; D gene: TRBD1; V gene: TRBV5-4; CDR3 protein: CASMVGQGSYEQYF; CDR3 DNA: TGTGCCAGCATGGTGGGACAGGGTTCCTACGAGCAGTACTTC
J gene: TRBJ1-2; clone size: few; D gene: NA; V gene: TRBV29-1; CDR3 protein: CSGGVGGGYTF; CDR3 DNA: TGCAGCGGGGGTGTAGGGGGTGGCTACACCTTC
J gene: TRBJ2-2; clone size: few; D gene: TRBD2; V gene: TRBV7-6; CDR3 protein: CASSLWGRGLADTGELFF; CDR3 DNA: TGTGCCAGCAGCTTGTGGGGCCGCGGACTAGCGGACACCGGGGAGCTGTTTTTT
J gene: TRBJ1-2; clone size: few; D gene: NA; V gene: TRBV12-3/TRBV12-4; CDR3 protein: CASSLSGRAGYTF; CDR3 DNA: TGTGCCAGCAGTTTATCCGGGAGAGCGGGCTACACCTTC
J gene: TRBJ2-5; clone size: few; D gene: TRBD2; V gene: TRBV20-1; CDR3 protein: CSARDSLAVQETQYF; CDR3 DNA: TGCAGTGCTAGAGATTCACTAGCGGTACAAGAGACCCAGTACTTC
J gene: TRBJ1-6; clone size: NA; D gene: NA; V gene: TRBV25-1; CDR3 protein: CASRLVGAPHSPLHF; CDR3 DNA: TGTGCCAGCCGTCTCGTGGGGGCGCCTCATTCACCCCTCCACTTT
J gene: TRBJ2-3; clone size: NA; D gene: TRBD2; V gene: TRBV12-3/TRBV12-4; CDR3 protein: CASSLRLAGVVDTQYF; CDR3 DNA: TGTGCCAGCAGTTTGCGACTAGCGGGAGTCGTCGATACGCAGTATTTT
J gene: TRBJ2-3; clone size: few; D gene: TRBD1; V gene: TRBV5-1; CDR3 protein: CASSPITGTGIDTQYF; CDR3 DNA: TGCGCCAGCAGCCCAATCACCGGGACAGGGATAGATACGCAGTATTTT
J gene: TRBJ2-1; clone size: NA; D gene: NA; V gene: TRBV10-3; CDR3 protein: CAISDIAVSYNEQFF; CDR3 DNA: TGTGCCATCAGTGACATAGCTGTCTCCTACAATGAGCAGTTCTTC
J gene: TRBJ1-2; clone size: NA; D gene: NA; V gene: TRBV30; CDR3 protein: CAWNRADDLNYGYTF; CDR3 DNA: TGTGCCTGGAACCGAGCGGACGATTTGAACTATGGCTACACCTTC
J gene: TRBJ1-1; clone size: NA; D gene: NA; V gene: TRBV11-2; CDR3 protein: CASSLARRGTTEAFF; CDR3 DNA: TGTGCCAGCAGCTTAGCCCGGCGGGGGACGACTGAAGCTTTCTTT
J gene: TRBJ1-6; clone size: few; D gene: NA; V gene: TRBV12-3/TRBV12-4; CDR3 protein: CASRPGRSNSPLHF; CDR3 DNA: TGTGCCAGCAGGCCGGGCCGCAGTAATTCACCCCTCCACTTT
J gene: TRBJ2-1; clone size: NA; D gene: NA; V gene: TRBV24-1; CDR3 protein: CATSDGSGSSEQFF; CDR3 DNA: TGTGCCACCAGTGATGGGTCTGGGAGCAGTGAGCAGTTCTTC
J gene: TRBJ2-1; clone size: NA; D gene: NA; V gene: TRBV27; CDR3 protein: CASSLISGPNNVQFF; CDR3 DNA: TGTGCCAGCAGTTTAATTTCGGGACCTAACAACGTGCAGTTCTTC
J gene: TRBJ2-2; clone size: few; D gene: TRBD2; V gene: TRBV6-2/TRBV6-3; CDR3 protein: CASSLLAGVAGELFF; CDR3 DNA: TGTGCCAGCAGTCTACTAGCGGGAGTGGCCGGGGAGCTGTTTTTT
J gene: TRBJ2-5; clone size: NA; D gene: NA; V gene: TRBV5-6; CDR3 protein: CASSLGSHQETQYF; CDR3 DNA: TGTGCCAGCAGCCTCGGTAGCCACCAAGAGACCCAGTACTTC
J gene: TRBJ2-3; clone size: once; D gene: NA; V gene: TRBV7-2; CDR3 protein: CASSQGLLSTDTQYF; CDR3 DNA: TGTGCCAGCAGCCAGGGACTTCTCAGCACAGATACGCAGTATTTT
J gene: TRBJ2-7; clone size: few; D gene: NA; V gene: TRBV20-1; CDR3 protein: CSASSGEREQYF; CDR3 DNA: TGCAGTGCTAGTTCCGGGGAGCGGGAGCAGTACTTC
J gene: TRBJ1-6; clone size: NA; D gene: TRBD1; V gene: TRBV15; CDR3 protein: CATRTGARDSPLHF; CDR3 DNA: TGTGCCACCAGGACAGGGGCGAGGGATTCACCCCTCCACTTT
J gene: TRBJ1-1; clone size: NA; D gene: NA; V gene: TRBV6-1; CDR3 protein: CASSDRVRATEAFF; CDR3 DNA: TGTGCCAGCAGTGACAGGGTTCGAGCCACTGAAGCTTTCTTT
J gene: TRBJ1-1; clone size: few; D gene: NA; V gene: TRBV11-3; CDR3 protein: CASSLKQGVGFEAFF; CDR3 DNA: TGTGCCAGCAGCTTAAAACAGGGTGTTGGGTTTGAAGCTTTCTTT
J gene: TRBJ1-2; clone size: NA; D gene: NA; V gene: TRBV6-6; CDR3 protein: CASYKTGRSGGYGYTF; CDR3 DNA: TGTGCCAGCTATAAGACGGGCAGGTCTGGGGGTTATGGCTACACCTTC
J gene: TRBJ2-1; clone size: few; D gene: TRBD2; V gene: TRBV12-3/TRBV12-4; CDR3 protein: CASSRDYYNEQFF; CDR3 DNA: TGTGCCAGCAGCCGGGACTACTACAATGAGCAGTTCTTC
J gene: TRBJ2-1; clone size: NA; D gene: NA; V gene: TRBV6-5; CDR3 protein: CASSGGGGPYNEQFF; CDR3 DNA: TGTGCCAGCAGCGGAGGGGGGGGACCTTACAATGAGCAGTTCTTC
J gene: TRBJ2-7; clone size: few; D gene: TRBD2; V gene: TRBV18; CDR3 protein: CASSPGREGREQYF; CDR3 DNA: TGTGCCAGCTCACCCGGCCGGGAGGGCCGCGAGCAGTACTTC